The 27 T cell receptor beta chains given below trace back to one sample, sequenced in a study of blood T cell repertoires in COVID-19. Assay: immunoSEQ multiplex PCR; the TCRdb copy retains only in-frame clones and omits some. The repertoire holds roughly 410,000 clones, 89% seen once, with roughly 1.5% in the top ten. The sample was peripheral blood. These receptors were obtained from a woman in her 40s with COVID-19, enrolled during active disease.

The V call is TRBV2, the J call TRBJ1-1, with D uncertain. V lost 4 bases, J lost 1 base, and 7 bases lay in between. In germline, CDR1 is SNHLY, CDR2 FYNNEI. The CDR3 loop spans 13 amino acids. CDR3 in DNA: TGTGCCAGCAGTGTCGGTTGGAACACTGAAGCTTTCTTT. As protein: CASSVGWNTEAFF.

The chain carries TRBV5-1 and TRBJ1-4; 8 bases map to TRBD1. This CDR3 contains 14 residues. With V trimmed by 4 bases and J by 3 bases, 2 bases remained unmatched. CDR1 and CDR2 from the germline V gene are SGHRS and YFSETQ. CDR3 sequence (DNA): TGCGCCAGCAGCGTACAGGGGGCTAATGAAAAACTGTTTTTT. Protein product: CASSVQGANEKLFF.

The V and J genes are TRBV7-2 and TRBJ1-3, with D possibly being TRBD1 (5 bases). The CDR3 runs 15 residues. V lost 7 bases, J lost 3 bases, and 16 bases lay in between. Germline-derived CDR1 and CDR2 are SGHTA and FQGNSA. CDR3 sequence reads: CASIPLWGVGNTIYF. In DNA, the CDR3 is TGTGCCAGCATTCCATTGTGGGGGGTTGGAAACACCATATATTTT.

The V gene is TRBV19, the J gene TRBJ1-1, with D perhaps matching TRBD1 (6 bases). V was trimmed by 7 bases and J by 1 base, leaving 13 bases between them. This CDR3 contains 14 residues. Germline V gene data show CDR1 as LNHDA and CDR2 as SQIVND (reference sequence). The chain's CDR3 is CASKSGGQNTEAFF. The CDR3 region has the DNA TGTGCCAGTAAAAGCGGGGGCCAGAACACTGAAGCTTTCTTT. Supplemented by reference TRBV19 and TRBJ1-1, the full variable domain reads DGGITQSPKYLFRKEGQNVTLSCEQNLNHDAMYWYRQDPGQGLRLIYYSQIVNDFQKGDIAEGYSVSREKKESFPLTVTSAQKNPTAFYLCASKSGGQNTEAFFGQGTRLTVV.

The V gene is TRBV2, the J gene TRBJ1-5; D is possibly TRBD1 (6 bases). Trimming removed 1 base at V and 0 bases at J, with 10 bases between. Germline V gives CDR1 SNHLY, CDR2 FYNNEI. CDR3 length equals 16 residues. CDR3 sequence: CASSEGTANSNQPQHF. In nucleotides, the CDR3 is TGTGCCAGCAGTGAAGGGACAGCGAATAGCAATCAGCCCCAGCATTTT.

This sequence joins TRBV4-3 and TRBJ1-2; D is unresolved. The CDR3 is 16 amino acids. Looked up from germline, CDR1 is LGHNA and CDR2 is YSLEER. V shed 1 base and J shed 0 bases, with 12 bases lying between them. The CDR3 nucleotides read TGCGCCAGCAGCCAAGTTTTCGAGGGATCTAACTATGGCTACACCTTC. This encodes CASSQVFEGSNYGYTF.

The chain has TRBV30 and TRBJ2-7; TRBD1 agrees at 9 bases. CDR3 length: 14 residues. CDR1 and CDR2 from the germline V gene are GTSNPN and SVGIG (reference sequence). With 3 bases clipped from V and 2 bases from J, the junction kept 5 bases outside the gene matches. The CDR3 sequence is CAWRKTGGAYEQYF. CDR3 nucleotide sequence: TGTGCCTGGAGAAAGACAGGGGGTGCCTACGAGCAGTACTTC.

This clone was seen once. The V call is TRBV3-1 (or the pseudogene TRBV3-2), the J call TRBJ1-3; the D gene is possibly TRBD1 (5 bases). Germline lookup yields CDR1 LGHDT and CDR2 YNNKEL (reference sequence). Trimming stripped 0 bases from V and 10 bases from J, with 10 bases between. The CDR3 totals 13 residues. This CDR3 is CASSQEGGVTIYF. In nucleotides, the CDR3 is TGTGCCAGCAGCCAAGAAGGAGGGGTAACCATATATTTT.

V gene TRBV19 combines with J gene TRBJ1-3, with D perhaps matching TRBD1 (6 bases). The CDR3 loop spans 15 amino acids. The germline V gene encodes CDR1 LNHDA and CDR2 SQIVND (reference sequence). Trimming shortened V by 5 bases and J by 0 bases, and 11 bases separated the two germline ends. This CDR3 is CASSLQGGSGNTIYF. The CDR3 coding sequence is TGTGCCAGTAGTCTACAGGGCGGCTCTGGAAACACCATATATTTT.

The chain links TRBV28 to TRBJ1-3; D is undetermined. This CDR3 region has 14 residues. V gave up 5 bases and J gave up 0 bases, with 8 bases separating them. Per the germline V gene, CDR1 is MDHEN and CDR2 is SYDVKM. The CDR3, as DNA: TGTGCCAGCAGTGGAGGCTCCTCTGGAAACACCATATATTTT. Protein: CASSGGSSGNTIYF.

The chain joins TRBV5-4 to TRBJ1-1; no clear D. V lost 4 bases and J 4 bases, leaving 8 bases between the germline ends. Germline-derived CDR1 and CDR2 are SGHNT and YYREEE (reference sequence). The CDR3 extends over 12 amino acids. The CDR3 DNA reads as TGTGCCAGCAGCCTAGAGGGCACTGAAGCTTTCTTT. Its translation is CASSLEGTEAFF.

This chain joins TRBV28 and TRBJ2-7; a possible D gene is TRBD1 (5 bases). Germline-derived CDR1 and CDR2 are MDHEN and SYDVKM. V gave up 7 bases and J gave up 5 bases, with 18 bases separating them. This CDR3 comprises 14 residues. CDR3 bases: TGTGCCAGCAACTTCAGGGCCACGCACCACGAGCAGTACTTC. Its translation: CASNFRATHHEQYF.

This clone was observed once. This sequence joins TRBV2 and TRBJ2-1, with D tentatively TRBD2 (6 bases). The CDR3 totals 20 residues. CDR1 and CDR2 from the germline V gene are SNHLY and FYNNEI. Trimming cost V 6 bases and J 2 bases, with 29 bases left between them. The CDR3 DNA reads as TGTGCCAGCAGGCCTGGACTCGGCGGGATCACCCAAGGAACCTACAATGAGCAGTTCTTC. Its translation is CASRPGLGGITQGTYNEQFF.

The genes are TRBV7-9 and TRBJ1-2; D is perhaps TRBD1 (5 bases). The germline gives CDR1 SEHNR, CDR2 FQNEAQ (reference sequence). This CDR3 contains 14 residues. The V and J ends lost 4 bases and 9 bases respectively, with 18 bases between them. As DNA, the CDR3 is TGTGCCAGCAGCTCGCTAGACAGAGATGAGAGCTACACCTTC. Translated, it gives CASSSLDRDESYTF.

The genes are TRBV3-1 (or the pseudogene TRBV3-2) and TRBJ2-7; TRBD1 agrees at 7 bases. Trimming took 5 bases from V and 2 from J; bases not matched to a gene: 6. CDR1 and CDR2 from the germline V gene are LGHDT and YNNKEL (reference sequence). The CDR3 contains 14 residues. CDR3 loop: CASSTRGTAYEQYF. CDR3 nucleotide sequence: TGTGCCAGCAGCACTCGAGGGACAGCCTACGAGCAGTACTTC.

This clone was observed a single time. This chain uses TRBV19 with TRBJ2-1, with 11 positions matching TRBD2. Unmatched junction bases numbered 10, after V lost 11 bases and J lost 7 bases. Germline CDR1 LNHDA, CDR2 SQIVND (reference sequence). This CDR3 spans 14 amino acids. CDR3 in DNA: TGTGCCGCCCGGGGCTCTAGCGGGGGGAATGAGCAGTTCTTC. Amino acid sequence: CAARGSSGGNEQFF.

A single count supports this clone. The chain carries TRBV10-1 and TRBJ1-4, with a tentative D call TRBD1 (6 bases). CDR1 is WNHNN, CDR2 SYGVQD, per germline (reference sequence). Trimming shortened V by 6 bases and J by 8 bases, and 13 bases separated the two germline ends. The CDR3 consists of 13 residues. This chain's CDR3 is CASRHGQPEKLFF. CDR3 nucleotide sequence: TGCGCCAGCAGACACGGACAGCCGGAAAAACTGTTTTTT.

This rearrangement joins TRBV5-1 to TRBJ1-1; no reliable D call. V was trimmed by 2 bases and J by 2 bases, leaving 19 bases between them. The length of the CDR3 is 17 residues. Germline V gene lookup returns CDR1 SGHRS and CDR2 YFSETQ. This chain's CDR3 is CASSLVWRGQSNTEAFF. In DNA form, the CDR3 reads TGCGCCAGCAGCTTAGTTTGGCGCGGGCAGTCTAACACTGAAGCTTTCTTT.

This chain connects TRBV28 to TRBJ2-7; D might be TRBD1 (5 bases). Deletions cut 5 bases from V and 9 bases from J, with 11 bases between. Germline lookup yields CDR1 MDHEN and CDR2 SYDVKM. The CDR3 loop spans 11 amino acids. As DNA, the CDR3 is TGTGCCAGCAGTCCAGGGTCGCCGCAGTACTTC. Its translation: CASSPGSPQYF.

The chain is built from TRBV7-8 and TRBJ1-1, with a tentative D call TRBD1 (5 bases). Germline-derived CDR1 and CDR2 are SGHVS and FQNEAQ. Trimming pared 5 bases from V and 6 bases from J, leaving 19 bases between. This CDR3 has 15 amino acids. CDR3 in DNA: TGTGCCAGCAGCCCAGCGGGACCCTGGGGGGCTGAAGCTTTCTTT. Translation: CASSPAGPWGAEAFF.

The genes are TRBV28 and TRBJ2-3, with 8 bases matching TRBD1. The CDR3 is 15 amino acids. V lost 3 bases, J lost 2 bases, and 4 bases stayed unmatched. CDR1 MDHEN and CDR2 SYDVKM come from the germline V gene. The CDR3 sequence is CASSFGTGNTDTQYF. The CDR3 nucleotides read TGTGCCAGCAGTTTCGGGACAGGAAACACAGATACGCAGTATTTT.

The V gene is TRBV3-1 (or the pseudogene TRBV3-2), the J gene TRBJ1-2; weak D call: TRBD1 (6 bases). The germline gives CDR1 LGHDT, CDR2 YNNKEL (reference sequence). V lost 4 bases, J lost 4 bases, and 16 bases lay in between. This CDR3 has 15 residues. CDR3 coding DNA: TGTGCCAGCAGCCCCTACCGAGGACAGAGCTATGGCTACACCTTC. Its translation: CASSPYRGQSYGYTF.

The rearrangement links TRBV28 to TRBJ1-6; 10 bases match TRBD1. CDR3 size: 16 residues. CDR1 is MDHEN and CDR2 is SYDVKM in the germline V gene. Trimming took 6 bases from V and 10 from J; bases not matched to a gene: 12. CDR3 sequence reads: CASRRDRGAGDSPLHF. The CDR3 DNA is TGTGCCAGCAGACGGGACAGGGGCGCAGGAGACTCACCCCTCCACTTT. The full variable domain, in which reference TRBV28 and TRBJ1-6 provide the parts outside the CDR3, is DVKVTQSSRYLVKRTGEKVFLECVQDMDHENMFWYRQDPGLGLRLIYFSYDVKMKEKGDIPEGYSVSREKKERFSLILESASTNQTSMYLCASRRDRGAGDSPLHFGNGTRLTVT.

The genes are TRBV7-2 and TRBJ2-5, with TRBD2 identical over 9 bases. V lost 1 base, J lost 5 bases, and 11 bases stayed unmatched. The CDR3 has 17 residues. The germline CDR1 and CDR2 sequences are SGHTA and FQGNSA. Here the CDR3 DNA reads TGTGCCAGCAGCTTAGGAAACATAGCGGGAGTCGGGGAGACCCAGTACTTC. Translation: CASSLGNIAGVGETQYF.

This chain connects TRBV7-6 to TRBJ2-2; tentatively, D is TRBD2 (5 bases). Trimming removed 5 bases from V and 4 bases from J, with 20 bases in between. In germline, CDR1 is SGHVS, CDR2 FNYEAQ. This CDR3 spans 17 amino acids. CDR3 DNA: TGTGCCAGCAGCGCACAAAGTTGGGGAGTAGGCACCGGGGAGCTGTTTTTT. It yields the protein CASSAQSWGVGTGELFF. Variable domain in full (rest from reference TRBV7-6 and TRBJ2-2): GAGVSQSPRYKVTKRGQDVALRCDPISGHVSLYWYRQALGQGPEFLTYFNYEAQQDKSGLPNDRFSAERPEGSISTLTIQRTEQRDSAMYRCASSAQSWGVGTGELFFGEGSRLTVL.

The rearrangement joins TRBV28 to TRBJ1-2, with 12 nucleotides matching TRBD1. Germline assignment: CDR1 MDHEN and CDR2 SYDVKM. V lost 4 bases, J lost 2 bases, and 5 bases stayed unmatched. This CDR3 comprises 16 residues. CDR3 nucleotides: TGTGCCAGCAGTTCTATGGGACAGGGGGCGAACTATGGCTACACCTTC. This translates into CASSSMGQGANYGYTF.

The chain employs TRBV4-1 and TRBJ1-1; D not resolved. In germline, CDR1 is MGHRA, CDR2 YSYEKL. CDR3 size: 13 residues. The V end was cut by 0 bases, the J end by 7 bases, with 9 bases between. The CDR3 DNA reads TGCGCCAGCAGCCAAGATGCCGGAGGTGAAGCTTTCTTT. It is translated as CASSQDAGGEAFF.